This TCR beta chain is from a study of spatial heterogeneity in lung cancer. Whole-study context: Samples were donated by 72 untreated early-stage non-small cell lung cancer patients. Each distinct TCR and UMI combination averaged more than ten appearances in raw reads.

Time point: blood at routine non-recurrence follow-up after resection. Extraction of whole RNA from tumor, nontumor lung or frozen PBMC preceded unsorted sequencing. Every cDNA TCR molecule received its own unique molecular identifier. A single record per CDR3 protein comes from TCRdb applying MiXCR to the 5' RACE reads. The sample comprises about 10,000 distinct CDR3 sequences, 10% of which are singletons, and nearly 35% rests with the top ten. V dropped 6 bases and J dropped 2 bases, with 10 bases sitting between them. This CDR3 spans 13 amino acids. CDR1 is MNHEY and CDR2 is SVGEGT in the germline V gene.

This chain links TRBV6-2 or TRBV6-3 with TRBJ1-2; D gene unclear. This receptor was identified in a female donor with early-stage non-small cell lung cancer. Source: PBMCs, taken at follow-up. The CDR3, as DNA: TGTGCCAGCAGCTGGCCCGAGAACTATGGCTACACCTTC. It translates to CASSWPENYGYTF.